The 10 T cell receptor beta chains below were found in one sample sequenced in a study of T cell responses to AZD1222 COVID-19 vaccine (dated by TCRdb to the early 2020s). Libraries were built with the immunoSEQ multiplex PCR assay. This is the immuneACCESS table as TCRdb keeps it, with only in-frame sequences that have V and J called. A part of the clones is gone; compared with another copy, unresolved V genes explain less than half, and the rest is unexplained. This sample gives 55,000 to 85,000 clones in total; roughly 84% of them show up just once. In total, the top ten clones hold approximately 9.8% of the sample. The time point label here, explained by the study, means: baseline before first vaccination. The material was peripheral blood, obtained on day 0 of AZD1222 vaccination. The receptor source for this set is an adult in good health.

This clone ranks as medium-sized (0.01 to 0.1%). The CDR3 DNA is TGTGCCAGCTCACCCCAGGCGGGGGCTGAAGCTTTCTTT. Encoded protein: CASSPQAGAEAFF. The V and J genes are TRBV18 and TRBJ1-1; D might be TRBD1 (5 bases). V shed 3 bases and J shed 6 bases, with 11 bases lying between them. CDR3 length: 13 amino acids. CDR1 KGHSH and CDR2 LQKENI come from the germline V gene.

The CDR3: CASSQNGQDTEAFF. The DNA for the CDR3 is TGTGCCAGCAGCCAAAACGGGCAGGACACTGAAGCTTTCTTT. This chain joins TRBV3-1 (or the pseudogene TRBV3-2) and TRBJ1-1; D is undetermined. Trimming stripped 2 bases from V and 3 bases from J, with 10 bases between. Germline V lookup: CDR1 LGHDT, CDR2 YNNKEL (reference sequence). The CDR3 is made up of 14 amino acids.

This chain uses TRBV5-1 with TRBJ2-1; the D is unclear. Germline loops: CDR1 SGHRS, CDR2 YFSETQ. V was cut by 1 base and J by 0 bases, with 5 bases left in between. The CDR3 totals 14 residues. The CDR3 region is CASSLHSSYNEQFF. CDR3 nucleotide sequence: TGCGCCAGCAGCTTGCACAGCTCCTACAATGAGCAGTTCTTC.

The genes are TRBV5-1 and TRBJ2-2; TRBD1 aligns across 11 bases. There are 15 residues in the CDR3. Germline values: CDR1 SGHRS, CDR2 YFSETQ. V was pared by 4 bases and J by 7 bases, with 6 bases of the junction left unmatched. As DNA, the CDR3 is TGCGCCAGCAGCGTGGGACAGGGGGTTATCGGGGAGCTGTTTTTT. This encodes CASSVGQGVIGELFF.

This clone appeared a few times. The chain is built from TRBV5-1 and TRBJ2-1, with 8 positions matching TRBD1. The CDR3 length is 14 residues. The J segment lost 5 bases and the V segment lost 4 bases, leaving 5 bases of the junction unmatched. Germline lookup yields CDR1 SGHRS and CDR2 YFSETQ. CDR3 protein: CASSRDRRDNEQFF. DNA for the CDR3: TGCGCCAGCAGCAGGGACAGGAGGGACAATGAGCAGTTCTTC.

V and J are TRBV10-3 and TRBJ2-7, with 8 nucleotides matching TRBD1. CDR3 length: 15 residues. CDR1 is ENHRY and CDR2 is SYGVKD in the germline V gene. The V and J ends lost 0 bases and 3 bases, in that order; junction bases with no gene match: 4. The CDR3 nucleotides are TGTGCCATCAGTGAGTCGGCAGGGGGCCACTACGAGCAGTACTTC. Amino acids: CAISESAGGHYEQYF.

The J gene is TRBJ2-1, the V gene TRBV3-1 (or the pseudogene TRBV3-2); 8 bases are shared with TRBD2. The V and J ends lost 1 base and 8 bases, in that order; junction bases with no gene match: 19. The CDR3 has 19 residues. Per germline, CDR1 LGHDT and CDR2 YNNKEL (reference sequence). DNA for the CDR3: TGTGCCAGCAGCCAAGTCTCTCGCGGGGGGCCCTTCGGTGGAGATGAGCAGTTCTTC. Its translation: CASSQVSRGGPFGGDEQFF.

V gene TRBV28 combines with J gene TRBJ2-7; D possibly corresponds to TRBD2 (6 bases). Germline V CDR1 and CDR2: MDHEN, SYDVKM. The CDR3 has 16 residues. V lost 6 bases to trimming and J lost 0 bases, with 18 bases between them. The CDR3 region has the DNA TGTGCCAGCAGCTTTTCTCTAGGACTAATCTCCTACGAGCAGTACTTC. Translating it yields CASSFSLGLISYEQYF.

Comment on this clone: The CDR3 does not end in the conserved phenylalanine or tryptophan, so this is likely a read error. This sequence joins TRBV6-2 or TRBV6-3 and TRBJ1-1; D remains unclear. Between the trimmed V and J ends, which lost 2 bases and 4 bases, there was a span of 5 bases. CDR1 is MNHEY and CDR2 is SVGEGT in the germline V gene. The CDR3 is 12 residues long. The CDR3 sequence is CASSYGLTEAFL. CDR3 nucleotide sequence: TGTGCCAGCAGTTACGGACTCACTGAAGCTTTCCTT.

The rearrangement joins TRBV19 to TRBJ1-5; 8 bases agree with TRBD1. Germline V gene sequence: CDR1 LNHDA, CDR2 SQIVND (reference sequence). This CDR3 comprises 15 residues. The V segment lost 3 bases and the J segment 6 bases; nucleotides outside the gene matches: 7. Here the CDR3 reads CASSIQTGGSQPQHF. DNA for the CDR3: TGTGCCAGTAGTATTCAAACAGGGGGAAGTCAGCCCCAGCATTTT.